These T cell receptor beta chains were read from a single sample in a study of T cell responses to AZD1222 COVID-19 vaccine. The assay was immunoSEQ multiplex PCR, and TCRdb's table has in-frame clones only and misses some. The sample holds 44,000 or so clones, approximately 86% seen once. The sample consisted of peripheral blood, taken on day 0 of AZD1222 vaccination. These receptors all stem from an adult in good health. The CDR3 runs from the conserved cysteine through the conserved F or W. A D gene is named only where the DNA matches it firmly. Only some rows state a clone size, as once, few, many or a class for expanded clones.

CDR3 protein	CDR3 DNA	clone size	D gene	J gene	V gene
CASSMQGPYNEQFF	TGTGCCAGTAGTATGCAGGGCCCCTACAATGAGCAGTTCTTC	.	.	TRBJ2-1	TRBV19
CASGTGRNQPQHF	TGTGCCAGCGGGACAGGCCGCAATCAGCCCCAGCATTTT	once	TRBD1	TRBJ1-5	TRBV6-5
CATSDMTGDGYTF	TGTGCCACCAGTGATATGACAGGGGACGGCTACACCTTC	.	TRBD1	TRBJ1-2	TRBV24-1
CASSRTGAGYQPQHF	TGTGCCAGCAGTAGAACAGGGGCAGGGTATCAGCCCCAGCATTTT	few	TRBD1	TRBJ1-5	TRBV27
CASSYLGQGPYEQYF	TGTGCCAGCAGTTACTTAGGACAGGGGCCCTACGAGCAGTACTTC	few	TRBD1	TRBJ2-7	TRBV6-7
CAISPAGTSYNEQFF	TGTGCCATCAGTCCGGCGGGAACCTCCTACAATGAGCAGTTCTTC	.	.	TRBJ2-1	TRBV10-3
CAISSQSGNTIYF	TGTGCCATCAGTAGTCAGTCTGGAAACACCATATATTTT	few	.	TRBJ1-3	TRBV10-3
CASSLTGVGYGYTF	TGTGCCAGCAGTTTAACAGGGGTGGGCTATGGCTACACCTTC	.	TRBD1	TRBJ1-2	TRBV28
CASSADGPLHF	TGTGCCAGCAGCGCCGATGGGCCTCTCCACTTC	.	.	TRBJ2-5	TRBV3-1/TRBV3-2
CASRSGTAGYGYTF	TGTGCCAGTAGAAGCGGGACAGCCGGCTATGGCTACACCTTC	.	TRBD1	TRBJ1-2	TRBV19
CASSVRGTSGGTYNEQFF	TGTGCCAGCAGTGTTAGAGGGACTAGCGGGGGTACCTACAATGAGCAGTTCTTC	.	TRBD2	TRBJ2-1	TRBV27
CASSQEALGNSPLHF	TGCGCCAGCAGCCAAGAGGCATTGGGGAATTCACCCCTCCACTTT	.	.	TRBJ1-6	TRBV4-3
CASSQPMTTSGTYNEQFF	TGTGCCAGCAGCCAACCGATGACTACTAGCGGGACTTACAATGAGCAGTTCTTC	.	TRBD2	TRBJ2-1	TRBV27
CASSSGQGRYGYTF	TGTGCCAGCAGTTCAGGACAGGGCCGCTATGGCTACACCTTC	.	TRBD1	TRBJ1-2	TRBV27
CATSDRASRERGGYNEQFF	TGTGCCACCAGTGACCGCGCATCTAGAGAGCGGGGGGGATACAATGAGCAGTTCTTC	.	TRBD2	TRBJ2-1	TRBV24-1
CASTREGVNEQFF	TGTGCCAGCACCCGGGAGGGCGTCAATGAGCAGTTCTTC	.	TRBD2	TRBJ2-1	TRBV14
CATGVAGYSYNEQFF	TGTGCCACGGGGGTAGCCGGATACTCCTACAATGAGCAGTTCTTC	.	.	TRBJ2-1	TRBV6-5
CASSLSDSGNTIYF	TGCGCCAGCAGCCTAAGTGACTCTGGAAACACCATATATTTT	.	.	TRBJ1-3	TRBV4-1
CASSYGTLDKYEQYF	TGTGCCAGCAGCTACGGGACTTTGGACAAGTACGAGCAGTACTTC	.	.	TRBJ2-7	TRBV6-6
CASSQGATLQETQYF	TGTGCCAGCAGTCAAGGTGCAACCCTGCAAGAGACCCAGTACTTC	few	.	TRBJ2-5	TRBV7-2
CASIGRGRGEAFF	TGTGCCAGCATCGGCAGGGGGCGCGGTGAAGCTTTCTTT	.	TRBD1	TRBJ1-1	TRBV28
CAWSVRQGSEKLFF	TGTGCCTGGAGTGTACGACAGGGAAGCGAAAAACTGTTTTTT	.	TRBD1	TRBJ1-4	TRBV30
CASSPPTGPTYNEQFF	TGTGCCAGCAGCCCACCGACGGGGCCCACCTACAATGAGCAGTTCTTC	.	.	TRBJ2-1	TRBV7-9
CASSPRTGDGNSPLHF	TGTGCCAGCAGTCCTAGGACAGGGGACGGTAATTCACCCCTCCACTTT	.	TRBD1	TRBJ1-6	TRBV5-5
CAWSDESYGYTF	TGTGCCTGGAGTGACGAGTCCTATGGCTACACCTTC	.	.	TRBJ1-2	TRBV30
CAISDLKDRGTDTQYF	TGTGCCATCAGTGACCTCAAGGACAGGGGCACAGATACGCAGTATTTT	.	TRBD1	TRBJ2-3	TRBV10-3
CASSEPTESGYEQYF	TGTGCCAGCAGCGAACCGACGGAATCCGGCTACGAGCAGTACTTC	.	.	TRBJ2-7	TRBV7-2
CASSLPGPTNEKLFF	TGTGCCAGCAGTTTACCGGGGCCAACTAATGAAAAACTGTTTTTT	.	.	TRBJ1-4	TRBV28
CASSLAYGRERKNIQYF	TGTGCCAGCAGCTTGGCCTATGGGAGGGAGCGGAAGAACATTCAGTACTTC	.	TRBD2	TRBJ2-4	TRBV5-6
CASTAGTDEETQYF	TGTGCCAGCACCGCCGGGACAGACGAAGAGACCCAGTACTTC	.	TRBD1	TRBJ2-5	TRBV28
CASSLGTGSDEQFF	TGTGCCAGCAGCCTCGGGACAGGTAGCGATGAGCAGTTCTTC	many	TRBD1	TRBJ2-1	TRBV13
CASSIGQIGLNEQFF	TGTGCCAGTAGTATTGGACAGATTGGGCTCAATGAGCAGTTCTTC	.	.	TRBJ2-1	TRBV19
CASSLDPYEQYF	TGTGCCAGCAGCTTAGATCCCTACGAGCAGTACTTC	.	.	TRBJ2-7	TRBV7-2
CASGLGGQAPWTQYF	TGTGCTAGTGGTTTGGGGGGACAGGCCCCATGGACCCAGTACTTC	.	TRBD1	TRBJ2-5	TRBV12-5
CASSHEWSVGGELFF	TGTGCCAGCAGCCATGAATGGTCCGTCGGTGGGGAGCTGTTTTTT	once	.	TRBJ2-2	TRBV3-1/TRBV3-2
CASSPTYRRALYGYTF	TGTGCCAGCAGCCCCACGTATCGCAGGGCCCTCTATGGCTACACCTTC	.	.	TRBJ1-2	TRBV3-1/TRBV3-2
CASSLKVGDSPLHF	TGTGCCAGCAGCCTGAAGGTGGGGGATTCACCCCTCCACTTT	.	.	TRBJ1-6	TRBV3-1/TRBV3-2
CASSGTGGRYEQYF	TGTGCCAGCAGTGGGACAGGGGGCAGGTACGAGCAGTACTTC	.	TRBD1	TRBJ2-7	TRBV28
CASSPMGLAGGSGELFF	TGTGCCAGCAGCCCAATGGGACTAGCGGGGGGGTCCGGGGAGCTGTTTTTT	once	TRBD2	TRBJ2-2	TRBV3-1/TRBV3-2
CASSTLGNTEAFF	TGTGCCAGTAGTACCTTGGGGAACACTGAAGCTTTCTTT	.	.	TRBJ1-1	TRBV19
CSGTGRETQYF	TGCAGTGGGACAGGGCGGGAGACCCAGTACTTC	.	TRBD1	TRBJ2-5	TRBV29-1
CASKGVGETQYF	TGTGCCAGTAAGGGGGTCGGGGAGACCCAGTACTTC	.	.	TRBJ2-5	TRBV19
CASSETGLPYEQYF	TGTGCCAGCAGTGAAACGGGGCTGCCCTACGAGCAGTACTTC	.	.	TRBJ2-7	TRBV6-1
CASTSTGGQNYGYTF	TGTGCCAGTACCTCGACAGGGGGCCAGAACTATGGCTACACCTTC	.	TRBD1	TRBJ1-2	TRBV19
CASSLSLEDEQYF	TGTGCCAGCAGTTTATCCCTGGAGGACGAGCAGTACTTC	.	.	TRBJ2-7	TRBV28
CASSARAGSTNEKLFF	TGTGCCAGTAGTGCCCGGGCGGGTTCAACTAATGAAAAACTGTTTTTT	.	.	TRBJ1-4	TRBV19
CASSPRRNYEQYF	TGTGCCAGCAGCCCCCGGAGGAACTACGAGCAGTACTTC	.	.	TRBJ2-7	TRBV13
CASRDSYSNQPQHF	TGTGCCAGCAGGGACAGTTATAGCAATCAGCCCCAGCATTTT	.	.	TRBJ1-5	TRBV28
CASSYSGGRTEAFF	TGTGCCAGCAGTTACTCAGGCGGCCGCACTGAAGCTTTCTTT	few	.	TRBJ1-1	TRBV6-5
CASSMVGQSEQYF	TGTGCCAGTAGTATGGTAGGTCAAAGCGAGCAGTACTTC	once	.	TRBJ2-7	TRBV19
CASSPLWGGTDTQYF	TGTGCCAGCAGTCCCCTTTGGGGCGGAACAGATACGCAGTATTTT	.	.	TRBJ2-3	TRBV28
CASSPNGGEFLQNIQYF	TGTGCCAGCAGTCCCAATGGGGGGGAGTTTCTACAAAACATTCAGTACTTC	.	TRBD2	TRBJ2-4	TRBV28
CAISPGSYEQYF	TGTGCCATCAGCCCCGGGTCCTACGAGCAGTACTTC	.	.	TRBJ2-7	TRBV10-3
CASSLMGAGKAFF	TGTGCCAGCAGTTTAATGGGTGCGGGGAAAGCTTTCTTT	.	.	TRBJ1-1	TRBV27
CASSQLAGEETQYF	TGTGCCAGCAGCCAACTAGCGGGAGAGGAGACCCAGTACTTC	.	TRBD2	TRBJ2-5	TRBV14
CASSPDRQAVAQYF	TGTGCCAGCTCACCAGATAGACAGGCCGTAGCCCAGTACTTC	.	.	TRBJ2-5	TRBV18
CASSQVFDPKETQYF	TGTGCCAGCAGCCAAGTTTTCGACCCGAAGGAGACCCAGTACTTC	.	.	TRBJ2-5	TRBV3-1/TRBV3-2
CASSLGAYNEQFF	TGTGCCAGCAGCTTAGGGGCGTACAATGAGCAGTTCTTC	.	.	TRBJ2-1	TRBV7-3